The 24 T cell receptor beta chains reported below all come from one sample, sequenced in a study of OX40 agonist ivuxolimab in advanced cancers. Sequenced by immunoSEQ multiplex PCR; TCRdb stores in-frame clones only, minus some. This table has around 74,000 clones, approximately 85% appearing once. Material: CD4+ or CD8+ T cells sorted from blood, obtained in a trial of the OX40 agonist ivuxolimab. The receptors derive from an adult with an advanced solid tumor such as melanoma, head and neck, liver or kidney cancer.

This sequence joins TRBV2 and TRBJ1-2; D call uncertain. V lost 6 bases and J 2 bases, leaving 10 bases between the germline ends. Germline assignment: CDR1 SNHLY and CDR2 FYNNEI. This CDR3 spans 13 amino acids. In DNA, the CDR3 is TGTGCCAGCAGCGCGGACCGAAACTATGGCTACACCTTC. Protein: CASSADRNYGYTF.

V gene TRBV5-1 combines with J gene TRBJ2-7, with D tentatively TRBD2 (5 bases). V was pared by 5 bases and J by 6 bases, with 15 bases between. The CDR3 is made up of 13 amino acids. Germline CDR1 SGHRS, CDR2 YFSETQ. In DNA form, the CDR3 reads TGCGCCAGCAGTCGAGGGTCGGGCGGCGAGCAGTACTTC. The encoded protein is CASSRGSGGEQYF.

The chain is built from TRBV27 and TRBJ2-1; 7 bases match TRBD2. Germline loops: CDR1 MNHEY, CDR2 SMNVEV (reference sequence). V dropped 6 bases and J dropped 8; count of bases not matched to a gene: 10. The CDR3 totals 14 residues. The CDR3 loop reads CASRRRGVSDEQFF. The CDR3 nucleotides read TGTGCCAGCAGAAGACGGGGGGTTAGTGATGAGCAGTTCTTC.

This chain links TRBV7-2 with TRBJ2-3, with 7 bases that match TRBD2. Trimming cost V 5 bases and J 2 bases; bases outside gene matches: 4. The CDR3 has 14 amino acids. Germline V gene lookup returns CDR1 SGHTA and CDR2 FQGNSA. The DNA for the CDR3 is TGTGCCAGCAGCCGCGGGGGTTTCACAGATACGCAGTATTTT. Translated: CASSRGGFTDTQYF. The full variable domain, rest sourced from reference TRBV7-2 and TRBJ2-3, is GAGVSQSPSNKVTEKGKDVELRCDPISGHTALYWYRQSLGQGLEFLIYFQGNSAPDKSGLPSDRFSAERTGGSVSTLTIQRTQQEDSAVYLCASSRGGFTDTQYFGPGTRLTVL.

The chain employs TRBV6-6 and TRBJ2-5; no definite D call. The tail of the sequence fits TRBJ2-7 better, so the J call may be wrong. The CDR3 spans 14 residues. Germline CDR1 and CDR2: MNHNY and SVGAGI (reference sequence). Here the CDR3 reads CASRPLRGSYEQYF. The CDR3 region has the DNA TGTGCCAGCAGACCTCTTCGAGGTAGTTACGAGCAGTACTTC.

CDR3 residues: CASSQDTGTEDANTIYF. CDR3 nucleotide sequence: TGCGCCAGCAGCCAAGATACCGGGACTGAGGATGCAAACACCATATATTTT. V usage is TRBV4-3 and J usage is TRBJ1-3, with D maybe TRBD1 (5 bases). V was clipped by 0 bases and J by 6 bases, with 18 bases between them. Germline CDR1 and CDR2: LGHNA and YSLEER. CDR3 length: 17 amino acids.

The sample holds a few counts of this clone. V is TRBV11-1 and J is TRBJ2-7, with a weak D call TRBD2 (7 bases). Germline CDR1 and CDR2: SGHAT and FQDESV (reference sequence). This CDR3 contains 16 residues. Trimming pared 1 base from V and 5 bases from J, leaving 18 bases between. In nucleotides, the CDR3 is TGTGCCAGCAGCTTAGGATTCGCGGGGGCCGGGGACGAGCAGTACTTC. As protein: CASSLGFAGAGDEQYF.

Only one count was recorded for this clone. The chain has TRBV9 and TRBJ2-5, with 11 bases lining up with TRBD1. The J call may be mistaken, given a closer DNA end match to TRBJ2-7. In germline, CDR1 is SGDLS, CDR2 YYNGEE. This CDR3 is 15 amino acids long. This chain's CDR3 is CASSVAPGQGGEQYF. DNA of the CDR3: TGTGCCAGCAGCGTAGCTCCGGGACAGGGGGGCGAGCAGTACTTC.

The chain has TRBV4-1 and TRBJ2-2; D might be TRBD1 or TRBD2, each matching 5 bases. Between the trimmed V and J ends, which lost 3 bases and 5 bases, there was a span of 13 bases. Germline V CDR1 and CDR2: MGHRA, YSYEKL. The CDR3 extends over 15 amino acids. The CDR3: CASSHAGTLTGELFF. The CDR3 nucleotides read TGCGCCAGCAGCCACGCCGGGACCCTAACCGGGGAGCTGTTTTTT.

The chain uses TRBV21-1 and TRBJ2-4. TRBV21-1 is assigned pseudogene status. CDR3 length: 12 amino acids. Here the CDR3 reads CASIRPKADQYF. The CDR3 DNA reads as TGTGCCAGCATCAGACCCAAGGCAGACCAGTACTTC.

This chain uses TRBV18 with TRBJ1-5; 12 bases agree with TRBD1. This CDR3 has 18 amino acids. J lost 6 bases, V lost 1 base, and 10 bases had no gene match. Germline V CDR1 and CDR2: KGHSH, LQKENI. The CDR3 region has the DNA TGTGCCAGCTCACCACAGGCCCCGGGACAGGGGGCGATTCAGCCCCAGCATTTT. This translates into CASSPQAPGQGAIQPQHF.

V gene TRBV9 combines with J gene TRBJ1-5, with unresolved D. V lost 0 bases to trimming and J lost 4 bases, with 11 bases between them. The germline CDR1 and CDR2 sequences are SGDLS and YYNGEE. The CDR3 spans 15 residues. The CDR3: CASSVGTDVNQPQHF. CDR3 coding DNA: TGTGCCAGCAGCGTAGGAACAGACGTAAATCAGCCCCAGCATTTT.

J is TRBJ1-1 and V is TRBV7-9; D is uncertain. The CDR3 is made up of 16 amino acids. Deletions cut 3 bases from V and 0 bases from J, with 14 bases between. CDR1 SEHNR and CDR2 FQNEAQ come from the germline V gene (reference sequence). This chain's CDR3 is CASSFVSWGMNTEAFF. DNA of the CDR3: TGTGCCAGCAGCTTCGTCAGTTGGGGAATGAACACTGAAGCTTTCTTT.

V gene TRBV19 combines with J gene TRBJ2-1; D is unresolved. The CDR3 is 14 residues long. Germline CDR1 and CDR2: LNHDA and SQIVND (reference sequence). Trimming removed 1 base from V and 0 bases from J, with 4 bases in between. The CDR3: CASSIGDSYNEQFF. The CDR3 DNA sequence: TGTGCCAGTAGTATAGGGGACTCCTACAATGAGCAGTTCTTC.

CDR3 loop: CASSIAWGNSPLHF. CDR3 nucleotides: TGTGCCAGTAGTATAGCATGGGGTAATTCACCCCTCCACTTT. This chain connects TRBV19 to TRBJ1-6; D is uncertain. The CDR3 is 14 amino acids. Per the germline V gene, CDR1 is LNHDA and CDR2 is SQIVND (reference sequence). V lost 1 base, J lost 6 bases, and 7 bases lay in between.

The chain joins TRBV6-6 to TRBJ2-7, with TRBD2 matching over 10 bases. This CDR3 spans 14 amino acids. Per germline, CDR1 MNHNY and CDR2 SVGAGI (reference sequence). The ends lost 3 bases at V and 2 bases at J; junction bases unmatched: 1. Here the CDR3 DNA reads TGTGCCAGCAGTTATACTAGCGGGACCTACGAGCAGTACTTC. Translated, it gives CASSYTSGTYEQYF.

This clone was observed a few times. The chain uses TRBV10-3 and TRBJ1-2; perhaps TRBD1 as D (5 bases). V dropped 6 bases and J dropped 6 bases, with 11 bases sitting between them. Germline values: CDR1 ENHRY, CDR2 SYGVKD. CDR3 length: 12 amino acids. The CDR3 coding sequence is TGTGCCATCAGCCCGGGGGGGGATGGCTACACCTTC. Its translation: CAISPGGDGYTF.

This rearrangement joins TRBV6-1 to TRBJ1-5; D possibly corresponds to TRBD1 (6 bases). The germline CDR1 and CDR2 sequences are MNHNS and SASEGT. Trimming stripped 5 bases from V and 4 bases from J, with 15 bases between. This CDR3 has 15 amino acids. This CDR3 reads CASSFRDNLNQPQHF. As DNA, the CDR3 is TGTGCCAGCAGTTTCCGGGACAACCTAAATCAGCCCCAGCATTTT.

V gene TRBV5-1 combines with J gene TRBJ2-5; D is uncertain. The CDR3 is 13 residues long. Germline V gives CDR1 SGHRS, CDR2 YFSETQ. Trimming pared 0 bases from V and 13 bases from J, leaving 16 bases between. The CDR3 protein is CASSLAGIQGPYF. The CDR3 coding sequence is TGCGCCAGCAGCTTGGCCGGCATCCAAGGTCCGTACTTC.

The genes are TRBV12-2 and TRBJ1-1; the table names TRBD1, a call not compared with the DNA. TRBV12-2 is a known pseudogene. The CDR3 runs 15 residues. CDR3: CASRLAHRGPIEAFF. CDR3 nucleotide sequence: TGTGCAAGTCGCTTAGCACACAGGGGCCCTATTGAAGCTTTCTTT.

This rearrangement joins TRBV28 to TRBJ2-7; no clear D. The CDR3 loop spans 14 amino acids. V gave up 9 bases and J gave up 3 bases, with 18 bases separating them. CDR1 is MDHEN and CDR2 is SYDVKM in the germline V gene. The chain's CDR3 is CASATGSTIYEQYF. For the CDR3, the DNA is TGTGCCAGTGCTACGGGCAGCACCATCTACGAGCAGTACTTC.

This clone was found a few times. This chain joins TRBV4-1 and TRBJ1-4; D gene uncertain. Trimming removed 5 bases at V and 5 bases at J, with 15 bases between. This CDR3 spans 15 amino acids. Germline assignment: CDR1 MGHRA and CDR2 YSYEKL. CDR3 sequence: CASSDYGRPNEKLFF. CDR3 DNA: TGCGCCAGCAGCGATTATGGACGTCCCAATGAAAAACTGTTTTTT.

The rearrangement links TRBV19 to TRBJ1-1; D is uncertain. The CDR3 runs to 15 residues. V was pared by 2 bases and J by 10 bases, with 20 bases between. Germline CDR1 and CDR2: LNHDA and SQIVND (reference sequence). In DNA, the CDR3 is TGTGCCAGTAGTATATCACTGCGCCGGGATGGAGGAGCTTTCTTT. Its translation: CASSISLRRDGGAFF.

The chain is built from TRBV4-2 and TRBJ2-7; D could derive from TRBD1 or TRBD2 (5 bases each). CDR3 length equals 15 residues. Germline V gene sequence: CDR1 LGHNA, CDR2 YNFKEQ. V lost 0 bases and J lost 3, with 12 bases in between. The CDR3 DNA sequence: TGTGCCAGCAGCCAAGATCGGGACCCATTCTACGAGCAGTACTTC. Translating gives CASSQDRDPFYEQYF.